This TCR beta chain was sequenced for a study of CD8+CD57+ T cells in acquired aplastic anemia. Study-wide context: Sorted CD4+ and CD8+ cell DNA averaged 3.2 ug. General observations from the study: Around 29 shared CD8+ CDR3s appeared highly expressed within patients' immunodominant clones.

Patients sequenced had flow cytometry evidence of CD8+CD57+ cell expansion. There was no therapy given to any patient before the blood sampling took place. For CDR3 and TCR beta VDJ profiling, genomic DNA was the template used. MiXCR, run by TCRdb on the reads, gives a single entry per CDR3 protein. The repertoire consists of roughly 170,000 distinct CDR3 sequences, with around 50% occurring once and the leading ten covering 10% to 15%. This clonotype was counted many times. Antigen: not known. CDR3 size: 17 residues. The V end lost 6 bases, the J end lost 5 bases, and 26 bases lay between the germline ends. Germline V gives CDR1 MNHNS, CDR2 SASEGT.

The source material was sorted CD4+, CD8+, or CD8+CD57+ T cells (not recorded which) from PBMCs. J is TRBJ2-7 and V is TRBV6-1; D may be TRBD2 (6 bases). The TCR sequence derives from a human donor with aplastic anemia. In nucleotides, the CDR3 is TGTGCCAGCAGCCAAGGGGAGCGGCGGGGTCCTTGGCACGAGCAGTACTTC. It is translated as CASSQGERRGPWHEQYF.